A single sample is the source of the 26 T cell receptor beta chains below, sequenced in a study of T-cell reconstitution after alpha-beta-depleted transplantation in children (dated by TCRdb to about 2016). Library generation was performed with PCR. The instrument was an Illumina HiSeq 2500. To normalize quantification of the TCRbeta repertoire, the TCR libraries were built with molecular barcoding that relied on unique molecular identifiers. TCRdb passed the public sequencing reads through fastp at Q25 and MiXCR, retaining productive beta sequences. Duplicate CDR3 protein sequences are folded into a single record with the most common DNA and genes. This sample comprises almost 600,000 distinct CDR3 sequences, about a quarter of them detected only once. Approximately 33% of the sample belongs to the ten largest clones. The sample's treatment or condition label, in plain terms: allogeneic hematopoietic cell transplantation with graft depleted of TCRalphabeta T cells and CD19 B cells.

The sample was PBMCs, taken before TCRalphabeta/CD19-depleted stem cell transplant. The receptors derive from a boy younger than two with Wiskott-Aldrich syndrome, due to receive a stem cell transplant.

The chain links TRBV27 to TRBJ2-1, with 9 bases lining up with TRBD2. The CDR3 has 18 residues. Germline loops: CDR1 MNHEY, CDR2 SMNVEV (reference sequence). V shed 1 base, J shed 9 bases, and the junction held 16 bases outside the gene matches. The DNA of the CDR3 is TGTGCCAGCAGTTTATTGTTTTCCGTGGGACTAGCTCATGGTGAGCAGTTCTTC. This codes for CASSLLFSVGLAHGEQFF.

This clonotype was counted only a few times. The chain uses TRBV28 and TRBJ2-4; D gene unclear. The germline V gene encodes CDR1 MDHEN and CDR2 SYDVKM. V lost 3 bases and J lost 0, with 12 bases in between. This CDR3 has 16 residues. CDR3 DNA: TGTGCCAGCAGTTTTTCGTCTGCTCTAGCCAAAAACATTCAGTACTTC. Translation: CASSFSSALAKNIQYF.

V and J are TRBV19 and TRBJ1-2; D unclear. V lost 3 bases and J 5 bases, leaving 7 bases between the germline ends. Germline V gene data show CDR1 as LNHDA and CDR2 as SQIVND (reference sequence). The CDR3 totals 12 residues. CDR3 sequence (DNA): TGTGCCAGTAGTATTCGAAGTTATGGCTACACCTTC. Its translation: CASSIRSYGYTF.

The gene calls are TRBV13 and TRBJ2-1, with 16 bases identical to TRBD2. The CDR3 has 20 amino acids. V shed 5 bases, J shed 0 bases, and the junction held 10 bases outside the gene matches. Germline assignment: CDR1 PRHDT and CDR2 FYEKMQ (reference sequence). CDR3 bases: TGTGCCAGCAGCCGACTTAAGGGACTAGCGGGAGGGGGCTCCTACAATGAGCAGTTCTTC. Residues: CASSRLKGLAGGGSYNEQFF.

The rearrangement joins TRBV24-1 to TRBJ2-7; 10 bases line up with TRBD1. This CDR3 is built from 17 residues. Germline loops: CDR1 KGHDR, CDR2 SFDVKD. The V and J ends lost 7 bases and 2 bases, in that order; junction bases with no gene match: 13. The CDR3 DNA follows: TGTGCCACCAGGCGGGAGGCGACCGGGACAGGGGCCTACGAGCAGTACTTC. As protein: CATRREATGTGAYEQYF.

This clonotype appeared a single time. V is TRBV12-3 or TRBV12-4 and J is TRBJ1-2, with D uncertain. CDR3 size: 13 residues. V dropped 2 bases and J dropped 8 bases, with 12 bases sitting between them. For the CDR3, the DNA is TGTGCCAGCAGTTTAATCGGCCACATGGGCTACACCTTC. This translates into CASSLIGHMGYTF.

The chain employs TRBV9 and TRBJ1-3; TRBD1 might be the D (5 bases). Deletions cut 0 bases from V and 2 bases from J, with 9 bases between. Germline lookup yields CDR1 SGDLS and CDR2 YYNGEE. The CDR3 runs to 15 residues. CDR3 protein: CASSVAGQTGNTIYF. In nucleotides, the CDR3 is TGTGCCAGCAGCGTAGCAGGACAAACTGGAAACACCATATATTTT.

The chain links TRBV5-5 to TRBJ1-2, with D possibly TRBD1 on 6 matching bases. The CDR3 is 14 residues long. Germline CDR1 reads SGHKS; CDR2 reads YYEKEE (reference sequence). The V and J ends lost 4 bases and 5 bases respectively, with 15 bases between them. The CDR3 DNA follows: TGTGCCAGCAGCCGATCCGACAGGAGTTATGGCTACACCTTC. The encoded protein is CASSRSDRSYGYTF.

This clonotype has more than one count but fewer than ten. The CDR3 reads CAISELSNTEAFF. The CDR3 bases are TGTGCCATCAGTGAGCTCTCTAACACTGAAGCTTTCTTT. The chain uses TRBV10-3 and TRBJ1-1, with D unclear. Germline V gene lookup returns CDR1 ENHRY and CDR2 SYGVKD. The CDR3 extends over 13 amino acids. The V and J ends lost 2 bases and 2 bases respectively, with 6 bases between them.

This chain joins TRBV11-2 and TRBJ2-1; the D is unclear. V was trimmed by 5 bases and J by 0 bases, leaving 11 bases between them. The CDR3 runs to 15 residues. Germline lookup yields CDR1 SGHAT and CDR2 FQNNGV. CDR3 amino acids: CASSPSPVSYNEQFF. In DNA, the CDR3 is TGTGCCAGCAGCCCAAGCCCTGTCTCCTACAATGAGCAGTTCTTC.

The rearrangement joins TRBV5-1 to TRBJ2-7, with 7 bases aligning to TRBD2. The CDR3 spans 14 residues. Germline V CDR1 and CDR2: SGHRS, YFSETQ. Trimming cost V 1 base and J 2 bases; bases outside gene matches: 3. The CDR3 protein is CASSLSGGPYEQYF. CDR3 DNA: TGCGCCAGCAGCTTGTCGGGAGGACCCTACGAGCAGTACTTC. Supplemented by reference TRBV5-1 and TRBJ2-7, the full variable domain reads KAGVTQTPRYLIKTRGQQVTLSCSPISGHRSVSWYQQTPGQGLQFLFEYFSETQRNKGNFPGRFSGRQFSNSRSEMNVSTLELGDSALYLCASSLSGGPYEQYFGPGTRLTVT.

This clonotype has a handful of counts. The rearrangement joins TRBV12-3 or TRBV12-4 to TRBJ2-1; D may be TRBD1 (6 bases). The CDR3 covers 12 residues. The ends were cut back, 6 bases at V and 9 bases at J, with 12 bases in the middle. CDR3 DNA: TGTGCCAGCAGCTCACAGGGTGTTGAGCAGTTCTTC. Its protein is CASSSQGVEQFF.

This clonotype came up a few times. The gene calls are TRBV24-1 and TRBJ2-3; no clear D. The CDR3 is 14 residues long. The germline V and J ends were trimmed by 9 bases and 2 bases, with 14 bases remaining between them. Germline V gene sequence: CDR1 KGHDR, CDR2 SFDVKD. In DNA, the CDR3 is TGTGCCACCGCAGAAGACTCCTACACAGATACGCAGTATTTT. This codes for CATAEDSYTDTQYF.

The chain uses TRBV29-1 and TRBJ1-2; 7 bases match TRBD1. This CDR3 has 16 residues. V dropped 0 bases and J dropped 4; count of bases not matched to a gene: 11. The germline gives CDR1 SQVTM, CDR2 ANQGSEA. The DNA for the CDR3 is TGCAGCGTTGAAGAAGCTTCAGGGGGGGGCCCCTATGGCTACACCTTC. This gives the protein CSVEEASGGGPYGYTF.

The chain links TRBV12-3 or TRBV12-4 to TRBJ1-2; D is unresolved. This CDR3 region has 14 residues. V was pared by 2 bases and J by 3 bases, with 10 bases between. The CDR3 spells CASSLSRDHYGYTF. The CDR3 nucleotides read TGTGCCAGCAGTTTAAGTCGGGATCACTATGGCTACACCTTC.

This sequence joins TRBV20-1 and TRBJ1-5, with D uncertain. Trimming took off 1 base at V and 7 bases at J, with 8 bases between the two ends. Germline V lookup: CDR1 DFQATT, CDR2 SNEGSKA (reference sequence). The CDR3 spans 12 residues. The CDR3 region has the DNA TGCAGTGCTAGAGCCGGGTACCAGCCCCAGCATTTT. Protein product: CSARAGYQPQHF.

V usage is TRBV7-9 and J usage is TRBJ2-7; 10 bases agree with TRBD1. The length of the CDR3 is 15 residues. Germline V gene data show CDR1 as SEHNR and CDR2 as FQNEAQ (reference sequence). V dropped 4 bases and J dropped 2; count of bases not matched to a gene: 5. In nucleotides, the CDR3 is TGTGCCAGCAGCTGGGACAGGGGAAGTCCCTACGAGCAGTACTTC. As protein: CASSWDRGSPYEQYF.

As DNA, the CDR3 is TGTGCCAGCAGTTCATACCCCAATCGTGCCAAAAACATTCAGTACTTC. It codes for CASSSYPNRAKNIQYF. The rearrangement joins TRBV27 to TRBJ2-4; D call uncertain. The CDR3 is made up of 16 amino acids. Trimming removed 4 bases at V and 1 base at J, with 14 bases between. CDR1 MNHEY and CDR2 SMNVEV come from the germline V gene (reference sequence).

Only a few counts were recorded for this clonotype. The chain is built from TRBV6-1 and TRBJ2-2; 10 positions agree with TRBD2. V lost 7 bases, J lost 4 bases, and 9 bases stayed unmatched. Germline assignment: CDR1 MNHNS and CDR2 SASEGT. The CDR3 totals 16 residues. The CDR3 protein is CASINKAGGITGELFF. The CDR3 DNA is TGTGCCAGCATCAATAAAGCGGGAGGGATCACCGGGGAGCTGTTTTTT.

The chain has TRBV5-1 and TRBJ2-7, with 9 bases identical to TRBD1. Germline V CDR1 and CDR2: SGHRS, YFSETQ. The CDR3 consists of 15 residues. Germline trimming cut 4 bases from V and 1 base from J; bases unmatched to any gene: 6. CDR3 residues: CASSGGDRASYEQYF. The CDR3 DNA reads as TGCGCCAGCAGCGGCGGGGACAGGGCGTCCTACGAGCAGTACTTC.

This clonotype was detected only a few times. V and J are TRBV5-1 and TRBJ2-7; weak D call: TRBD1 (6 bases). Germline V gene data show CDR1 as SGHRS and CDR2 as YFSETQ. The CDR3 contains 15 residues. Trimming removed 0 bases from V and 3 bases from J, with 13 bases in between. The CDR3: CASSLVGASNYEQYF. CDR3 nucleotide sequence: TGCGCCAGCAGCTTGGTGGGGGCCTCGAACTACGAGCAGTACTTC. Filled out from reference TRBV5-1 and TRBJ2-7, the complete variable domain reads KAGVTQTPRYLIKTRGQQVTLSCSPISGHRSVSWYQQTPGQGLQFLFEYFSETQRNKGNFPGRFSGRQFSNSRSEMNVSTLELGDSALYLCASSLVGASNYEQYFGPGTRLTVT.

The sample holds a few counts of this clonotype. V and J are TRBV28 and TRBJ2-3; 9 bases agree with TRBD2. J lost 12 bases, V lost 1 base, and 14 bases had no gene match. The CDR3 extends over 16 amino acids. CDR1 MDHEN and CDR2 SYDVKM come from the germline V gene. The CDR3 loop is CASSLFSSGAPPCQYF. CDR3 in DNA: TGTGCCAGCAGTTTATTTTCTAGCGGGGCGCCTCCGTGTCAGTATTTT.

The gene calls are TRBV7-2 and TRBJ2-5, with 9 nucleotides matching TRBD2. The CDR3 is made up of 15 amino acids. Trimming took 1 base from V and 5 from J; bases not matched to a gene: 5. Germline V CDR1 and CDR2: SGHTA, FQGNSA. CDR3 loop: CASSLGIAGAETQYF. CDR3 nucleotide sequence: TGTGCCAGCAGCTTAGGGATAGCGGGGGCGGAGACCCAGTACTTC.

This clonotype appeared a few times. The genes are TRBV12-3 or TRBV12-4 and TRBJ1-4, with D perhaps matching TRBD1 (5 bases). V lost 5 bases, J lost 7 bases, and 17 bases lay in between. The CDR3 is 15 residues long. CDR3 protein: CASSNVGPRGEKLFF. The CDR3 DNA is TGTGCCAGCAGTAATGTGGGGCCGCGAGGTGAAAAACTGTTTTTT.

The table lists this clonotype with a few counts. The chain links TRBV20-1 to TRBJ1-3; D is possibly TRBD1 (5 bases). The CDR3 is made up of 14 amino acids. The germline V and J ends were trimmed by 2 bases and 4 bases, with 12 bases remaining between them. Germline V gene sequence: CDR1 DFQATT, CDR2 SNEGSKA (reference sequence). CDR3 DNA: TGCAGTGCTAGACGAGGGGCCTCGGGAAACACCATATATTTT. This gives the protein CSARRGASGNTIYF.

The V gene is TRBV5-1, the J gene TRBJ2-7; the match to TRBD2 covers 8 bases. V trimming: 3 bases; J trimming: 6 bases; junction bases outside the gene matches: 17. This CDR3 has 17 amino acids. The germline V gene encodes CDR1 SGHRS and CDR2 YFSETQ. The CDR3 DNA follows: TGCGCCAGCAGCTCAAAAACAGGCAACCCCAGCGGGGGCGAGCAGTACTTC. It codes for CASSSKTGNPSGGEQYF.